The T cell receptor beta chain under discussion was sequenced for a study of blood T cell repertoires in COVID-19. Looking at the study overall: Material from acute and convalescent COVID-19 was sourced from the United States, Italy and Spain.

Data came from immunoSEQ multiplex PCR; TCRdb stores just in-frame clones and leaves some out. This table has roughly 100,000 clones, more than 80% appearing once. Germline V gene sequence: CDR1 MNHEY, CDR2 SVGAGI. The CDR3 has 16 residues. The J segment lost 6 bases and the V segment lost 0 bases, leaving 9 bases of the junction unmatched. The V and J genes are TRBV6-5 and TRBJ2-3; 7 positions match TRBD2. This TCR came from a man between 60 and 75 years old with acute or convalescent COVID-19. The sequenced material came from peripheral blood. Written as DNA, the CDR3 is TGTGCCAGCAGTTACTCGAATGGCAGGGAGGGTGATACGCAGTATTTT. The encoded protein is CASSYSNGREGDTQYF.